This T cell receptor beta chain derives from a study of shared clonotypes between healthy human individuals. Study observations and caveats: Having only a few donors restricted how much genetic and exposure-history diversity was captured. Sharing across four donors was highest in naive CD4 (about 5%) and lowest in memory CD8 (roughly 0.4%).

Here immunoSEQ multiplex PCR was the method, and the copy in TCRdb shows in-frame clones only, minus some. The sample includes roughly 2,300,000 clones, roughly 90% of them seen just once. A word on this clone: Its target is unknown.

This TCR derives from a man between 18 and 29 years old in good health. Some clones in this sample may be carry-over from other donors' samples. Specimen: naive CD4+ T cells from PBMCs. The subset: CD45RA+ positively selected.

The chain's CDR3 is CASSSSGTGVEKLFF. In DNA form, the CDR3 reads TGCGCCAGCAGCTCATCCGGGACAGGGGTTGAAAAACTGTTTTTT. The J gene is TRBJ1-4, the V gene TRBV5-1, with TRBD1 matching over 10 bases. The CDR3 consists of 15 residues. Germline trimming cut 3 bases from V and 7 bases from J; bases unmatched to any gene: 6. Germline CDR1 and CDR2: SGHRS and YFSETQ. Looking up the rest from reference TRBV5-1 and TRBJ1-4 gives the full variable domain: KAGVTQTPRYLIKTRGQQVTLSCSPISGHRSVSWYQQTPGQGLQFLFEYFSETQRNKGNFPGRFSGRQFSNSRSEMNVSTLELGDSALYLCASSSSGTGVEKLFFGSGTQLSVL.